This is a list of T cell receptor beta chains from one sample in a study of OX40 agonist ivuxolimab in advanced cancers. Only in-frame clones appear in the TCRdb table, and some are missing; sequencing was by immunoSEQ multiplex PCR. The table has around 50,000 clones, 89% seen once. The specimen comprised CD4+ or CD8+ T cells sorted from blood, sampled in a trial of the OX40 agonist ivuxolimab. The receptors come from an adult with an advanced solid tumor such as melanoma, head and neck, liver or kidney cancer. Each CDR3 is given with its conserved first and last residue. A D gene is named only where the DNA matches it firmly. The size entry is marked missing in some rows and otherwise reads once, few, many or a size class.

j_call d_call v_call clone_size cdr3_aa cdr3_nt
TRBJ2-1 - TRBV28 - CASSLDRISAYNEQFF TGTGCCAGCAGCCTGGACAGAATTTCCGCCTACAATGAGCAGTTCTTC
TRBJ1-4 - TRBV4-1 - CASSQDHYEKLFF TGCGCCAGCAGCCAAGATCATTATGAAAAACTGTTTTTT
TRBJ1-1 TRBD1 TRBV4-3 - CASSHGTGGKNTEAFF TGCGCCAGCAGCCACGGGACAGGGGGCAAGAACACTGAAGCTTTCTTT
TRBJ1-1 - TRBV6-5 - CASSSNPGTGNTEAFF TGTGCCAGCAGTTCCAACCCCGGGACGGGGAACACTGAAGCTTTCTTT
TRBJ1-2 - TRBV25-1 - CASRDLGASGGYTF TGTGCCAGCAGAGACCTCGGGGCTTCGGGAGGCTACACCTTC
TRBJ2-2 - TRBV5-1 - CASSWTFGDTGELFF TGCGCCAGCAGTTGGACATTTGGGGACACCGGGGAGCTGTTTTTT
TRBJ2-1 - TRBV6-5 - CASSYSLGGPYNEQFF TGTGCCAGCAGTTACTCGTTGGGGGGACCCTACAATGAGCAGTTCTTC
TRBJ1-1 - TRBV7-9 once CASSLLTENTEAFF TGTGCCAGCAGCTTACTTACAGAGAACACTGAAGCTTTCTTT
TRBJ2-1 - TRBV5-1 - CASSPPGSSYNEQFF TGCGCCAGCAGCCCGCCGGGGAGCTCCTACAATGAGCAGTTCTTC
TRBJ2-2 - TRBV5-6 - CASSWTGAPFYTGELFF TGTGCCAGCAGCTGGACCGGGGCTCCCTTCTACACCGGGGAGCTGTTTTTT
TRBJ1-5 - TRBV10-3 - CAIGDGTNQPQHF TGTGCCATAGGCGACGGAACGAATCAGCCCCAGCATTTT
TRBJ2-2 TRBD2 TRBV7-8 - CASSLVRSGGGELFF TGTGCCAGCAGCTTAGTTCGAAGCGGGGGCGGGGAGCTGTTTTTT
TRBJ2-1 TRBD2 TRBV7-9 - CASTSGSNEQFF TGTGCCAGTACTAGCGGGAGTAATGAGCAGTTCTTC
TRBJ1-1 - TRBV7-9 once CASSFDSLNTEAFF TGTGCCAGCAGCTTTGACAGCTTGAACACTGAAGCTTTCTTT